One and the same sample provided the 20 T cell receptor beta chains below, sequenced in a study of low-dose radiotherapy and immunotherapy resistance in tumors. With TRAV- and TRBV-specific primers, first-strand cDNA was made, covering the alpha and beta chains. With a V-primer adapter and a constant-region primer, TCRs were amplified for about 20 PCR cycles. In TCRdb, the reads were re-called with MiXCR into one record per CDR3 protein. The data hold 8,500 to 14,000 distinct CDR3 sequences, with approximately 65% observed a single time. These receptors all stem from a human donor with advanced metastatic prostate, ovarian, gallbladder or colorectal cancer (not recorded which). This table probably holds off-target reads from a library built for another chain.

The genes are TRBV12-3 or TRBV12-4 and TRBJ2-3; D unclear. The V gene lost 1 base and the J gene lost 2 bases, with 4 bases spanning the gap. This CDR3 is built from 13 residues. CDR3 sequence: CASSLGHTDTQYF. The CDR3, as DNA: TGTGCCAGCAGTTTAGGGCACACAGATACGCAGTATTTT.

The CDR3 reads CASSWDLSYEQYF. CDR3 coding DNA: TGTGCCAGCAGCTGGGACTTGTCCTACGAGCAGTACTTC. This rearrangement joins TRBV5-6 to TRBJ2-7; D might be TRBD2 (6 bases). The CDR3 loop spans 13 amino acids. The germline V gene encodes CDR1 SGHDT and CDR2 YYEEEE. V gave up 3 bases and J gave up 1 base, with 8 bases separating them.

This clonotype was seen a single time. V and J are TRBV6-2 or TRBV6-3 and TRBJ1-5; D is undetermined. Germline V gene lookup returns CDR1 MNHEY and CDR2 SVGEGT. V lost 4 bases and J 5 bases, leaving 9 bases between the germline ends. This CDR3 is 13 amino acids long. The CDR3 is CASSFWHDQPQHF. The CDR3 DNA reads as TGTGCCAGCAGTTTTTGGCATGATCAGCCCCAGCATTTT.

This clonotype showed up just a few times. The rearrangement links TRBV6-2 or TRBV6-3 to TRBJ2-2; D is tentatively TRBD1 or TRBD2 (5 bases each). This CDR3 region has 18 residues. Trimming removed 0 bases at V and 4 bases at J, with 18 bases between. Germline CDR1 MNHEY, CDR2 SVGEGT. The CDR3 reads CASSYSRTGRGGTGELFF. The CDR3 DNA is TGTGCCAGCAGTTACTCCCGAACCGGCCGGGGCGGCACCGGGGAGCTGTTTTTT.

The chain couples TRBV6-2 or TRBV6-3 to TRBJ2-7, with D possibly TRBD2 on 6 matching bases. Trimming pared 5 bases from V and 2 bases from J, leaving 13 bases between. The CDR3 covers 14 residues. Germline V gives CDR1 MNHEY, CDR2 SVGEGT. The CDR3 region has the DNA TGTGCCAGCAGTACTGTGGGACTTACCTACGAGCAGTACTTC. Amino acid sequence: CASSTVGLTYEQYF.

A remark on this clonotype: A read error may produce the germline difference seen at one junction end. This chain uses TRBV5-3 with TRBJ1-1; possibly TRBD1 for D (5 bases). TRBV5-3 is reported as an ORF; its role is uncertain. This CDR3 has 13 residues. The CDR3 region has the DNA TGTGCCAGCAGCTTGGGGGTTAGCACTGAAGCTTTCTTT. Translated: CASSLGVSTEAFF.

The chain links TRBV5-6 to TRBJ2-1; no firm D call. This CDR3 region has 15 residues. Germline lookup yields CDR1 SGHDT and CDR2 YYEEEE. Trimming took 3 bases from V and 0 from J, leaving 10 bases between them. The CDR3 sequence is CASSSALSSYNEQFF. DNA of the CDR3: TGTGCCAGCAGCTCAGCCCTGAGCTCCTACAATGAGCAGTTCTTC.

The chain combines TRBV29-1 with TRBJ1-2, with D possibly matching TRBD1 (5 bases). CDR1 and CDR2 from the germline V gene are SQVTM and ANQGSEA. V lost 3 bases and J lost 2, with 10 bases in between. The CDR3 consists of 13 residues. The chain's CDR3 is CSVDRDENYGYTF. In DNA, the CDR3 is TGCAGCGTTGACAGGGATGAAAACTATGGCTACACCTTC.

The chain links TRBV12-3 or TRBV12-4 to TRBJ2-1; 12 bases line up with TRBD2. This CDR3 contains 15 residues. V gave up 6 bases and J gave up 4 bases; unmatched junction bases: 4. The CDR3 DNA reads TGTGCCAGCAGCACAACTAGCGGGGGGTACAATGAGCAGTTCTTC. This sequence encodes CASSTTSGGYNEQFF.

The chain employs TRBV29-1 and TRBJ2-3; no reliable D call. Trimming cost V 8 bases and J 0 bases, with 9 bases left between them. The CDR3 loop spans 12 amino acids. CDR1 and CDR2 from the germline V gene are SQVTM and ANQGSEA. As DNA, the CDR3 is TGCAGCCACTCGTATAGCACAGATACGCAGTATTTT. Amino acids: CSHSYSTDTQYF.

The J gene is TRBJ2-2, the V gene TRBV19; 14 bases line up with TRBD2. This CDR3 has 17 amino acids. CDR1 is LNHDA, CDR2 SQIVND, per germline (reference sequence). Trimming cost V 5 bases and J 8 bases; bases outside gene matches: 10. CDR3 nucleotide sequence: TGTGCCAGTAGTGCGTACGAGGGACTAGCGGGAGCGGGGGAGCTGTTTTTT. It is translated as CASSAYEGLAGAGELFF. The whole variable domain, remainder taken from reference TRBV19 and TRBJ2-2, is DGGITQSPKYLFRKEGQNVTLSCEQNLNHDAMYWYRQDPGQGLRLIYYSQIVNDFQKGDIAEGYSVSREKKESFPLTVTSAQKNPTAFYLCASSAYEGLAGAGELFFGEGSRLTVL.

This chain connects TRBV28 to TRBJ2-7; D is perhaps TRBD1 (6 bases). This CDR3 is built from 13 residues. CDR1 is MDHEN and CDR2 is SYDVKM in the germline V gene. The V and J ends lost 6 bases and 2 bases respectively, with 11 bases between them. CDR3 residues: CASRTTGPYEQYF. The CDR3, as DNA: TGTGCCAGCAGAACGACAGGCCCCTACGAGCAGTACTTC.

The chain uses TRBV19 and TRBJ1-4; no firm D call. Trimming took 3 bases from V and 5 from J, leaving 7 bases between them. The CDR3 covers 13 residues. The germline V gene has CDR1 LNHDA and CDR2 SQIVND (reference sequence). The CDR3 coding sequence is TGTGCCAGTAGTATGTCGGCGAATGAAAAACTGTTTTTT. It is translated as CASSMSANEKLFF.

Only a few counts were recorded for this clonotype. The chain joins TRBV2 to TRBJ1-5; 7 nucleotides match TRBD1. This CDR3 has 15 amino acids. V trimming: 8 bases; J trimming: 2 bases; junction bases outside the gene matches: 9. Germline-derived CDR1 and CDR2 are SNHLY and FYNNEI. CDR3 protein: CASRGQPLGNQPQHF. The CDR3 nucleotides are TGTGCCAGCCGGGGACAGCCCCTCGGCAATCAGCCCCAGCATTTT.

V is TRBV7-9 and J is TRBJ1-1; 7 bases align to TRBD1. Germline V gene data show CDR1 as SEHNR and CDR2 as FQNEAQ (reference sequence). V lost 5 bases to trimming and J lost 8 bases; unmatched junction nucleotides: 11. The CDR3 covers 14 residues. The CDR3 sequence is CASSPLGDRAEAFF. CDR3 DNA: TGTGCCAGCAGCCCCCTTGGCGACAGGGCCGAAGCTTTCTTT.

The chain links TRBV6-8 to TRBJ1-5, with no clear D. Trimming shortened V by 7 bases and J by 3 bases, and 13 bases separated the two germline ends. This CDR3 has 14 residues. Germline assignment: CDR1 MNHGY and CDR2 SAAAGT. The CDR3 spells CASNPGLPNQPQHF. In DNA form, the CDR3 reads TGTGCCAGCAACCCCGGGCTCCCCAATCAGCCCCAGCATTTT.

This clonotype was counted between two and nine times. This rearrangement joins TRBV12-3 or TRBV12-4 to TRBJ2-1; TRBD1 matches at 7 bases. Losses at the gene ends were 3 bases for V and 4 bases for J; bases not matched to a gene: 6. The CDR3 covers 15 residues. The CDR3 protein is CASSLWDSAYNEQFF. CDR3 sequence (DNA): TGTGCCAGCAGTTTGTGGGACAGTGCATACAATGAGCAGTTCTTC.

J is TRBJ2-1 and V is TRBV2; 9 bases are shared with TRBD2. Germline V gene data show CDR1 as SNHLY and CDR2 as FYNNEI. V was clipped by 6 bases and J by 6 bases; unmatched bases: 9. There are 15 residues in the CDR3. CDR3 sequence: CASRRLAGLSNEQFF. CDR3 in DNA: TGTGCCAGCAGGCGGCTAGCGGGGCTGAGCAATGAGCAGTTCTTC.

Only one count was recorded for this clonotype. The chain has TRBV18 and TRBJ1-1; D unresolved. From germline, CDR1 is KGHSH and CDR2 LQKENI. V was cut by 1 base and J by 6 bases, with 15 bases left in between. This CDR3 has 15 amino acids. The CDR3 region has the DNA TGTGCCAGCTCACCACAAAGGGCCGCTCTCCCTGAAGCTTTCTTT. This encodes CASSPQRAALPEAFF.

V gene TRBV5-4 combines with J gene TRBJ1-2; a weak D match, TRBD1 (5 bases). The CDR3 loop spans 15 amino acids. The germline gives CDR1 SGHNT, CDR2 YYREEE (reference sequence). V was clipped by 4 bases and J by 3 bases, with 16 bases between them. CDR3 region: CASSPTPDSYYGYTF. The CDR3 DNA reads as TGTGCCAGCAGCCCAACCCCCGACAGCTACTATGGCTACACCTTC.